These T cell receptor beta chains were read from a single sample in a study of cytomegalovirus exposure and HLA in healthy donors. Clones were read by immunoSEQ multiplex PCR, and TCRdb kept only the in-frame ones, dropping some. The repertoire holds approximately 220,000 clones, with over 70% as singletons. The sample taken for sequencing was PBMCs. All receptors derive from a woman aged 25-40 years in good health and CMV-seropositive. CDR3s include the opening cysteine and the closing phenylalanine or tryptophan. Each record gives: V gene, J gene, D gene, clone size, CDR3 DNA, CDR3 protein. A D gene is named only where the DNA matches it firmly. A row's size may be missing; if present it is once, few, many or a size class.

v_call: TRBV5-1
j_call: TRBJ1-4
d_call: TRBD1
clone_size: NA
cdr3_nt: TGCGCCAGCAGCCGGGGGCGGGACAGGGTTGAAAAACTGTTTTTT
cdr3_aa: CASSRGRDRVEKLFF

v_call: TRBV6-5
j_call: TRBJ2-1
d_call: NA
clone_size: NA
cdr3_nt: TGTGCCAGCAGTATCACTTGGAACAATGAGCAGTTCTTC
cdr3_aa: CASSITWNNEQFF

v_call: TRBV28
j_call: TRBJ1-2
d_call: TRBD1
clone_size: NA
cdr3_nt: TGTGCCAGCATTCCGCAGGGGGTACTCTATGGCTACACCTTC
cdr3_aa: CASIPQGVLYGYTF

v_call: TRBV4-3
j_call: TRBJ1-2
d_call: TRBD1
clone_size: once
cdr3_nt: TGCGCCAGCAGCCAATTGACAGGGAATGGCTACACCTTC
cdr3_aa: CASSQLTGNGYTF

v_call: TRBV6-5
j_call: TRBJ2-7
d_call: NA
clone_size: NA
cdr3_nt: TGTGCCAGCGGTACCTACGAGCAGTACTTC
cdr3_aa: CASGTYEQYF

v_call: TRBV30
j_call: TRBJ1-5
d_call: TRBD1
clone_size: NA
cdr3_nt: TGTGCCTGGAGTACCGGGACAGTCAATCAGCCCCAGCATTTT
cdr3_aa: CAWSTGTVNQPQHF

v_call: TRBV19
j_call: TRBJ2-7
d_call: TRBD1
clone_size: NA
cdr3_nt: TGTGCCAGTGGACGTCCCGGGACAGGGGCCTACGAGCAGTACTTC
cdr3_aa: CASGRPGTGAYEQYF

v_call: TRBV6-5
j_call: TRBJ2-2
d_call: NA
clone_size: many
cdr3_nt: TGTGCCAGCAGGAACATGTTGCAGGGGGAGCTGTTTTTT
cdr3_aa: CASRNMLQGELFF

v_call: TRBV28
j_call: TRBJ1-2
d_call: NA
clone_size: few
cdr3_nt: TGTGCCAGCGGGTCCCCGAGGGGGAACTATGGCTACACCTTC
cdr3_aa: CASGSPRGNYGYTF

v_call: TRBV25-1
j_call: TRBJ2-1
d_call: NA
clone_size: NA
cdr3_nt: TGTGCCAGCAGTGAAAGTAGGCGGGAAGTTAGTGAGCAGTTCTTC
cdr3_aa: CASSESRREVSEQFF

v_call: TRBV29-1
j_call: TRBJ1-1
d_call: TRBD1
clone_size: NA
cdr3_nt: TGCAGCGGGGGGGGACAGTTAAACACTGAAGCTTTCTTT
cdr3_aa: CSGGGQLNTEAFF

v_call: TRBV5-1
j_call: TRBJ1-5
d_call: NA
clone_size: NA
cdr3_nt: TGCGCCAGCAGCAGCCGGGACACAGATAGCAATCAGCCCCAGCATTTT
cdr3_aa: CASSSRDTDSNQPQHF

v_call: TRBV10-3
j_call: TRBJ1-1
d_call: NA
clone_size: NA
cdr3_nt: TGTGCCATCAGGGGGGAAAAGAACACTGAAGCTTTCTTT
cdr3_aa: CAIRGEKNTEAFF

v_call: TRBV6-1
j_call: TRBJ2-1
d_call: TRBD2
clone_size: NA
cdr3_nt: TGTGCCAGCAGCGGGACTATCTCCTACAATGAGCAGTTCTTC
cdr3_aa: CASSGTISYNEQFF

v_call: TRBV18
j_call: TRBJ2-7
d_call: NA
clone_size: NA
cdr3_nt: TGTGCCAGCTTACCAAGGACAGCGCCCTACGAGCAGTACTTC
cdr3_aa: CASLPRTAPYEQYF

v_call: TRBV4-3
j_call: TRBJ1-4
d_call: NA
clone_size: once
cdr3_nt: TGCGCCAGCAGCCAAGAGTCAAACGAAAAACTGTTTTTT
cdr3_aa: CASSQESNEKLFF

v_call: TRBV29-1
j_call: TRBJ2-1
d_call: NA
clone_size: NA
cdr3_nt: TGCAGCGTAATCTTGAGGGGGAATGAGCAGTTCTTC
cdr3_aa: CSVILRGNEQFF

v_call: TRBV7-2
j_call: TRBJ1-1
d_call: NA
clone_size: once
cdr3_nt: TGTGCCAGCAGCTCGGGACGGAACACTGAAGCTTTCTTT
cdr3_aa: CASSSGRNTEAFF

v_call: TRBV6-5
j_call: TRBJ2-7
d_call: TRBD2
clone_size: once
cdr3_nt: TGTGCCACAAGGGCTAGCGGGAGTTACGAGCAGTACTTC
cdr3_aa: CATRASGSYEQYF

v_call: TRBV5-1
j_call: TRBJ2-3
d_call: TRBD2
clone_size: NA
cdr3_nt: TGCGCCAGCAGCTACCTGGGGGGGTTCGCAGATACGCAGTATTTT
cdr3_aa: CASSYLGGFADTQYF

v_call: TRBV9
j_call: TRBJ2-2
d_call: NA
clone_size: NA
cdr3_nt: TGTGCCACCCGAGAGTCGGCGGACGGGGAGCTGTTTTTT
cdr3_aa: CATRESADGELFF

v_call: TRBV28
j_call: TRBJ1-5
d_call: NA
clone_size: once
cdr3_nt: TGTGCCAGCAGAAAAGGTCAGCCCCAGCATTTT
cdr3_aa: CASRKGQPQHF

v_call: TRBV30
j_call: TRBJ1-1
d_call: NA
clone_size: NA
cdr3_nt: TGTGCCTGGAGTGTGAACGCGAACACTGAAGCTTTCTTT
cdr3_aa: CAWSVNANTEAFF

v_call: TRBV30
j_call: TRBJ1-1
d_call: NA
clone_size: NA
cdr3_nt: TGTGCCTGGAGTCCCGCAACGGGACCTAACACTGAAGCTTTCTTT
cdr3_aa: CAWSPATGPNTEAFF

v_call: TRBV11-2
j_call: TRBJ2-7
d_call: NA
clone_size: NA
cdr3_nt: TGTGCCAGCAGCTTAGAGGGAGGAGGATACGAGCAGTACTTC
cdr3_aa: CASSLEGGGYEQYF

v_call: TRBV19
j_call: TRBJ1-3
d_call: NA
clone_size: NA
cdr3_nt: TGTGCCAGCCAACAGTCGCTAGGAAACACCATATATTTT
cdr3_aa: CASQQSLGNTIYF

v_call: TRBV27
j_call: TRBJ2-1
d_call: TRBD2
clone_size: NA
cdr3_nt: TGTGCCAGCAGTCTCGGGACTAGCGTTCGAAATGAGCAGTTCTTC
cdr3_aa: CASSLGTSVRNEQFF

v_call: TRBV4-1
j_call: TRBJ2-5
d_call: TRBD1
clone_size: NA
cdr3_nt: TGCGCCAGCAGCCAGCGGACAGGGGCCATCCAAGAGACCCAGTACTTC
cdr3_aa: CASSQRTGAIQETQYF